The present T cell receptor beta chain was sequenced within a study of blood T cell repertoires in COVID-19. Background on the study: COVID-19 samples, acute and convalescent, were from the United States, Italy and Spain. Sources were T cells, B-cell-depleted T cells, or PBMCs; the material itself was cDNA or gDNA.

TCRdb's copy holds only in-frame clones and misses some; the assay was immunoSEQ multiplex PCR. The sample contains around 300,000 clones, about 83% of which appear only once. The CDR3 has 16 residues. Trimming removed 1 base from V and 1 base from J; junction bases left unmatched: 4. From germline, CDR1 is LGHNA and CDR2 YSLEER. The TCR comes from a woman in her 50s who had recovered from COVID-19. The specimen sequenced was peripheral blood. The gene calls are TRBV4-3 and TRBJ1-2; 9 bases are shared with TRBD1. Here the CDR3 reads CASSQGGGQGNYGYTF. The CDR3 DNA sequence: TGCGCCAGCAGCCAAGGGGGGGGACAGGGTAACTATGGCTACACCTTC.